This TCR beta chain was profiled in a study of cytomegalovirus exposure and HLA in healthy donors. Study-level information: The same platform as the approximately 700 first-cohort repertoires was used for the 120 validation repertoires, a later analysis reported.

As concerns this clone: Its matching antigen is unknown.

Profiling relied on immunoSEQ multiplex PCR, and the TCRdb table lists in-frame clones only, not all of them. The sample records tens of thousands of clones, under 95% being singletons. General study points: The study put 150 to 200 TCR beta chains on its list as cytomegalovirus-associated.

Sequencing was carried out using PBMCs. This clonotype originated in a woman in her thirties in good health and CMV-seronegative.

The DNA for the CDR3 is TGTGCCAGCAGAAGGCCGGGGGGGGCCCACGGGGAGCTGTTTTTT. Translated, it gives CASRRPGGAHGELFF. The chain carries TRBV7-2 and TRBJ2-2; 8 bases map to TRBD2. The V segment lost 6 bases and the J segment 7 bases; nucleotides outside the gene matches: 10. CDR3 length: 15 residues. Per the germline V gene, CDR1 is SGHTA and CDR2 is FQGNSA.